This TCR beta chain was recorded in a study of cytomegalovirus exposure and HLA in healthy donors. Primers: 60 Vbeta forward and 13 Jbeta reverse. The assay was immunoSEQ multiplex PCR, and TCRdb's table has in-frame clones only and misses some. The table shows under 130,000 clones, with 65% to 85% occurring only once. The sequence was collected from a man aged 45-65 years in good health and CMV-seropositive. The sequencing sample was made of PBMCs.

Here the CDR3 DNA reads TGTGCCAGCTCACCCGGGGTCATGAACACTGAAGCTTTCTTT. Protein product: CASSPGVMNTEAFF. This chain joins TRBV18 and TRBJ1-1; D is uncertain. This CDR3 has 14 residues. The germline V gene encodes CDR1 KGHSH and CDR2 LQKENI. With 3 bases removed from V and 0 bases from J, the gap between germline ends came to 8 bases.